This T cell receptor beta chain stems from a study of blood T cell repertoires in COVID-19. Study-level background: Samples taken during acute and convalescent COVID-19 were collected in the United States, Italy and Spain. PBMCs, B-cell-depleted T cells, or T cells were the source of the cDNA or gDNA that made up the material.

V gave up 3 bases and J gave up 1 base, with 4 bases separating them. CDR1 and CDR2 (germline): LGHDT, YNNKEL (reference sequence). The CDR3 is 12 amino acids. Per the study methods: Estimates of nucleated cell counts were drawn from the amplification of reference gene primers. Sequenced by immunoSEQ multiplex PCR; TCRdb stores in-frame clones only, minus some. V, J and clone size are taken as reported in that table, and D and trimming were inferred from the DNA itself. The data hold around 100,000 clones, with more than 75% observed a single time. The sample consisted of peripheral blood. The TCR comes from a man aged 30 to 39 in a cohort sampled during active COVID-19. The V and J genes are TRBV3-1 (or the pseudogene TRBV3-2) and TRBJ2-7, with no clear D. Here the CDR3 DNA reads TGTGCCAGCAGCCAGGAGTCCTACGAGCAGTACTTC. Residues: CASSQESYEQYF.